This T cell receptor (beta chain) was captured by sequencing in a study of T-cell memory formation after mild COVID-19. TCRdb re-analysed the 5' RACE reads in MiXCR, keeping a single row per CDR3 protein. The sample holds hundreds of thousands of distinct CDR3 sequences, about a fifth seen once. This clonotype was seen more than once but under ten times. Source material: PBMCs or a T cell subset sorted from them (not recorded which). The sequence came from an adult woman who had mild COVID-19 (a few samples of this study predate the infection). Cell type and time point are not known.

The CDR3 DNA follows: TGTGCCAGCAGTCCCTCGGCGGGCGGATCCTACGAGCAGTACTTC. As protein: CASSPSAGGSYEQYF. The rearrangement uses TRBV12-3 or TRBV12-4 and TRBJ2-7, with D possibly TRBD2 on 5 matching bases. This CDR3 contains 15 residues. Deletions cut 5 bases from V and 1 base from J, with 15 bases between.